A selection of T cell receptor beta chains follows, all from one sample in a study of spatial heterogeneity in lung cancer. A single record per CDR3 protein comes from TCRdb applying MiXCR to the 5' RACE reads. Altogether about 12,000 distinct CDR3 sequences are present, about 15% being singletons, with the ten largest covering about 16%. The sequences come from lung tumor tissue, collected at surgery. The receptors originated from a male donor with early-stage non-small cell lung cancer. The CDR3 runs from the conserved cysteine through the conserved F or W. D genes are given only for firm matches.

d_call | v_call | cdr3_length | cdr3_aa
. | TRBV19 | 15 | CASSIDRDKVWPQHF
TRBD1 | TRBV24-1 | 19 | CATSDSRTGAHSGANVLTF
. | TRBV5-1 | 13 | CASSRDGNYGYTF
. | TRBV7-8 | 15 | CASSSPLGSYNEQFF
TRBD2 | TRBV7-9 | 14 | CASSLGAGTGELFF
TRBD2 | TRBV6-5 | 18 | CASSYSLWASGPTGELFF
. | TRBV7-9 | 16 | CASIHTGHGPTDTQYF
TRBD1 | TRBV29-1 | 15 | CSVEVQTGVAGELFF
. | TRBV24-1 | 12 | CATSDMDYGYTF
. | TRBV7-2 | 14 | CASSLGGRVNEQFF
. | TRBV7-2 | 14 | CASSLARASYGYTF
. | TRBV28 | 13 | CASSLFRGSTQYF
TRBD2 | TRBV4-1 | 16 | CASSQDGSGRVDEQFF
TRBD2 | TRBV10-3 | 17 | CAISLAGWFTNTGELFF
TRBD1 | TRBV19 | 16 | CASSIQGQGIQETQYF
TRBD1 | TRBV18 | 15 | CASSPPDRGTYGYTF
TRBD1 | TRBV6-6 | 15 | CASTLSGGYTGELFF
. | TRBV4-3 | 17 | CASSQDGRGGSNQPQHF
. | TRBV3-1 | 14 | CASSQDIRGEGYTF
. | TRBV19 | 14 | CASSRADSTDTQYF
TRBD2 | TRBV7-2 | 14 | CASSRTSGTYEQYF
TRBD1 | TRBV4-2 | 15 | CASSRDRGTNEKLFF
TRBD1 | TRBV5-4 | 15 | CASSSADRASTEAFF
. | TRBV12-5 | 13 | CASRDTGTGELFF
TRBD1 | TRBV9 | 13 | CASSVGQAYGYTF
. | TRBV7-6 | 13 | CASSPTTHQPQHF
. | TRBV4-3 | 16 | CASSSDTPGLIFRYTF
. | TRBV20-1 | 14 | CSAGSRRAYDEQYF
. | TRBV29-1 | 14 | CSVLGAQTPYEQYF
TRBD1 | TRBV6-2/TRBV6-3 | 12 | CASAGTGLLQFF
. | TRBV20-1 | 12 | CSARGPGNTIYF
TRBD1 | TRBV15 | 14 | CATSRRDSYSPLHF
TRBD2 | TRBV5-4 | 15 | CASSFKRGSPDTQYF
. | TRBV13 | 16 | CASSLRGSGLNTEAFF
. | TRBV18 | 15 | CASSPATTGGTEAFF
. | TRBV20-1 | 13 | CSARGPTDEKLFF
TRBD2 | TRBV5-1 | 15 | CASSLAEREIDEQFF
TRBD1 | TRBV19 | 16 | CASTSYYRGRNEKLFF
TRBD2 | TRBV20-1 | 14 | CSAPLAGVLNEQFF
. | TRBV4-1 | 13 | CASSQILGGEQYF
. | TRBV29-1 | 11 | CSVEVFNEQFF
. | TRBV19 | 15 | CASSMGGEDSYEQYF
. | TRBV5-4 | 14 | CASSLAHGDLGYTF